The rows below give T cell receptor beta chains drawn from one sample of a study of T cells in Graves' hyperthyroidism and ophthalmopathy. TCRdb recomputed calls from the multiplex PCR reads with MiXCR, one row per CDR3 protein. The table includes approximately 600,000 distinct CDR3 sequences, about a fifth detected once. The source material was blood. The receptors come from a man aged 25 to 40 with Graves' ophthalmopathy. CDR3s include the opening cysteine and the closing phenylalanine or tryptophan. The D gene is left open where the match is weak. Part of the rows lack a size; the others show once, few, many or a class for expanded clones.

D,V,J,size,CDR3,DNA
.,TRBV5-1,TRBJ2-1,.,CASSWLGYEQFF,TGCGCCAGCAGCTGGCTAGGGTATGAGCAGTTCTTC
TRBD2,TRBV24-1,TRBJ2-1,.,CATSFPGLAGDMGYNEQFF,TGTGCCACCAGCTTCCCGGGACTAGCGGGAGACATGGGGTACAATGAGCAGTTCTTC
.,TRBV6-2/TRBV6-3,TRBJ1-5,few,CASSTPEGLGLNQPQHF,TGTGCCAGCAGCACCCCGGAAGGCCTGGGACTTAATCAGCCCCAGCATTTT
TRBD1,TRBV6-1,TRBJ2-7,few,CASSPGQGVCEQYF,TGTGCCAGCAGTCCGGGACAGGGGGTCTGCGAGCAGTACTTC
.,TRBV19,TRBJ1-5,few,CASSILGQPNQPQHF,TGTGCCAGTAGTATTTTAGGACAACCCAATCAGCCCCAGCATTTT
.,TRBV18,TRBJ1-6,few,CASSPPLKNSPLHF,TGTGCCAGCTCACCACCACTGAAGAATTCACCCCTCCACTTT
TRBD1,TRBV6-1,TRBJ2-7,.,CAGQGDSYEQYF,TGTGCCGGACAGGGTGACTCCTACGAGCAGTACTTC
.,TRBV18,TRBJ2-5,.,CASSRSYQETQYF,TGTGCCAGCTCACGAAGCTACCAAGAGACCCAGTACTTC
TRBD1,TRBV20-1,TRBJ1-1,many,CLMRDRRTEAFF,TGCCTTATGAGGGACAGAAGAACTGAAGCTTTCTTT
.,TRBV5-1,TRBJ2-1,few,CASSKRDGEQFF,TGCGCCAGCAGCAAAAGGGACGGCGAGCAGTTCTTC
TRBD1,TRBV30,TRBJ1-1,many,CAWSPPTGGNTEAFF,TGTGCCTGGAGTCCACCGACAGGGGGGAACACTGAAGCTTTCTTT
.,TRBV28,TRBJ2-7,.,CASRSGTISYEQYF,TGTGCCAGCAGAAGCGGGACAATCTCCTACGAGCAGTACTTC
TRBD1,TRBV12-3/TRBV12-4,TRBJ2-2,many,CASSLLDRVTGELFF,TGTGCCAGCAGTTTATTAGACAGGGTCACCGGGGAGCTGTTTTTT
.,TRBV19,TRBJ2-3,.,CASSMQHTDTQYF,TGTGCCAGTAGTATGCAGCACACAGATACGCAGTATTTT
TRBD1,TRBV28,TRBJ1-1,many,CASRGAGGSRTEAFF,TGTGCCAGCAGAGGTGCAGGGGGAAGTCGGACTGAAGCTTTCTTT
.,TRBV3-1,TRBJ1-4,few,CASSQDQEIGKLFF,TGTGCCAGCAGCCAAGACCAGGAAATTGGAAAACTGTTTTTT
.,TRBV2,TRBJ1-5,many,CASSETGPSQPQHF,TGTGCCAGCAGTGAAACCGGGCCGAGTCAGCCCCAGCATTTT
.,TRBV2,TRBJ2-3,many,CASSEGIRGADTQYF,TGTGCCAGCAGTGAAGGAATAAGGGGAGCAGATACGCAGTATTTT
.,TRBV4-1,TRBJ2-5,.,CASSQAPWETQYF,TGCGCCAGCAGCCAAGCCCCGTGGGAGACCCAGTACTTC
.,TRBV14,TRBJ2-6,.,CASSPNPSGANVLTF,TGTGCCAGCAGCCCCAACCCCTCTGGGGCCAACGTCCTGACTTTC
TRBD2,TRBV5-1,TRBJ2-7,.,CASSLRTSGGSSYEQYF,TGCGCCAGCAGCCTGCGGACTAGCGGGGGAAGCTCCTACGAGCAGTACTTC
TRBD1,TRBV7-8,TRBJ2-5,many,CASSQGAGETQYF,TGTGCCAGCAGCCAGGGGGCGGGAGAGACCCAGTACTTC
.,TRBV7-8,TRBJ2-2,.,CASSLRRGRRTGELFF,TGTGCCAGCAGCTTAAGAAGGGGAAGACGCACCGGGGAGCTGTTTTTT
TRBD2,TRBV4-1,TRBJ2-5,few,CASSQISGSETQYF,TGCGCCAGCAGCCAAATTAGCGGGAGCGAGACCCAGTACTTC
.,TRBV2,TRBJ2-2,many,CASSERQANTGELFF,TGTGCCAGCAGTGAGCGGCAGGCAAACACCGGGGAGCTGTTTTTT
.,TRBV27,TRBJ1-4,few,CASSSRWGREYTNEKLFF,TGTGCCAGCAGTTCGCGGTGGGGCAGGGAATATACTAATGAAAAACTGTTTTTT
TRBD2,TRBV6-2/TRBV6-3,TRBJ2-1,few,CASSYGGGSSYNEQFF,TGTGCCAGCAGTTACGGTGGCGGGAGCTCCTACAATGAGCAGTTCTTC
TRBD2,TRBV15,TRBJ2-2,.,CATSSEIGGRAGELFF,TGTGCCACCAGTTCTGAGATCGGCGGGAGGGCCGGGGAGCTGTTTTTT
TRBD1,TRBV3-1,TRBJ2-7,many,CASSQWLGTGWTEQYF,TGTGCCAGCAGCCAATGGTTAGGGACAGGGTGGACCGAGCAGTACTTC
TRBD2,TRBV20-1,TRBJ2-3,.,CSALTEREYTDTQYF,TGCAGTGCCCTCACGGAGCGGGAATACACAGATACGCAGTATTTT
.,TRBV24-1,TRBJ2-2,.,CATSEGGKNTGELFF,TGTGCCACCAGTGAGGGGGGTAAGAACACCGGGGAGCTGTTTTTT
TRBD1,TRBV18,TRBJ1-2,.,CASSPYGDREASGYGYTF,TGTGCCAGCTCACCCTACGGGGACAGGGAGGCCTCTGGCTATGGCTACACCTTC
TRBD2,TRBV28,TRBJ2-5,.,CASSEGLAVQGTQYF,TGTGCCAGCAGTGAAGGACTAGCGGTTCAAGGGACCCAGTACTTC
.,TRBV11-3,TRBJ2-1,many,CASSLDRLDNEQFF,TGTGCCAGCAGCTTAGATCGGCTAGACAATGAGCAGTTCTTC
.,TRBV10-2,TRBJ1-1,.,CASNPGSVSEAFF,TGCGCCAGCAACCCGGGGAGTGTCTCCGAAGCTTTCTTT
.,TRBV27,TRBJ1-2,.,CASSFGGDFGGYTF,TGTGCCAGCAGTTTTGGGGGAGACTTTGGTGGCTACACCTTC
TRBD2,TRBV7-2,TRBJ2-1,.,CASSLVVLAGSDEQFF,TGTGCCAGCAGCTTAGTGGTCTTAGCGGGCTCTGATGAGCAGTTCTTC
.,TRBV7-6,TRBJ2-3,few,CASSPNQNRADTQYF,TGTGCCAGCAGCCCGAACCAGAACCGCGCAGATACGCAGTATTTT
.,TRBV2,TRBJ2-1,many,CASKGPSGEQFF,TGTGCCAGCAAAGGACCCAGCGGTGAGCAGTTCTTC
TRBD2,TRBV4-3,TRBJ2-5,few,CASSQEGSGTETQYF,TGCGCCAGCAGCCAAGAAGGGAGCGGGACCGAGACCCAGTACTTC
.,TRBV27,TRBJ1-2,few,CASSDTGNGYTF,TGTGCCAGCAGTGATACAGGGAATGGCTACACCTTC
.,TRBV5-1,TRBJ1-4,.,CASSLGGSGNEKLFF,TGCGCCAGCAGCTTGGGTGGTAGCGGCAATGAAAAACTGTTTTTT
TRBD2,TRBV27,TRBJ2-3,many,CASSFDRGLAGVGTQYF,TGTGCCAGTTCTTTCGACAGAGGACTAGCGGGAGTGGGTACGCAGTATTTT
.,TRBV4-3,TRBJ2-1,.,CASSRRVGDEQFF,TGCGCCAGCAGTAGGCGGGTTGGGGATGAGCAGTTCTTC
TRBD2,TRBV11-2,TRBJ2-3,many,CASSLAGRSSTDTQYF,TGTGCCAGCAGCTTAGCCGGGAGGTCTAGCACAGATACGCAGTATTTT
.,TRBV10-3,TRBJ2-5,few,CAISESVNRETQYF,TGTGCCATCAGTGAGTCGGTGAACCGAGAGACCCAGTACTTC
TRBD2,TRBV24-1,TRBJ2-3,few,CATSFPGLAGNTDTQYF,TGTGCCACCAGCTTCCCGGGACTAGCGGGGAACACAGATACGCAGTATTTT
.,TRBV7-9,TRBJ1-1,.,CASSLGGFPEAFF,TGTGCCAGCAGCTTAGGAGGGTTTCCTGAAGCTTTCTTT
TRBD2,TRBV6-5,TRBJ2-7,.,CASSYSSGERGEQYF,TGTGCCAGCAGTTATTCTAGCGGGGAAAGGGGCGAGCAGTACTTC
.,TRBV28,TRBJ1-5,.,CASSLTVTQPQHF,TGTGCCAGCAGTTTAACAGTTACTCAGCCCCAGCATTTT
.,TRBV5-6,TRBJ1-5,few,CASSLESEGWNQPQHF,TGTGCCAGCAGCTTGGAGTCGGAGGGGTGGAATCAGCCCCAGCATTTT
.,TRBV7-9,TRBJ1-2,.,CASSLRGSNYGYTF,TGTGCCAGCAGCTTAAGGGGATCTAACTATGGCTACACCTTC
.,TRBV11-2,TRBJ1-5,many,CASSLETNQPQHF,TGTGCCAGCAGCTTAGAGACAAATCAGCCCCAGCATTTT
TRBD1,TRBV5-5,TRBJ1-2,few,CASSPTGVAGNYGYTF,TGTGCCAGCAGCCCCACAGGGGTAGCGGGGAACTATGGCTACACCTTC
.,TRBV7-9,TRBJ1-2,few,CASSFRGEGYTF,TGTGCCAGCAGCTTCAGAGGGGAGGGCTACACCTTC
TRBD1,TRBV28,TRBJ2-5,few,CASSLRDREYF,TGTGCCAGCAGTCTGCGGGACAGGGAGTACTTC
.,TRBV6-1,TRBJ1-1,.,CASSKGQMVGNTEAFF,TGTGCCAGCAGCAAGGGACAAATGGTAGGGAACACTGAAGCTTTCTTT